The clone carrying this TCR beta chain was seen a few times. This record comes from a study of shared clonotypes between healthy human individuals. Germline V gene sequence: CDR1 SGHNT, CDR2 YYREEE (reference sequence). The CDR3 length is 16 residues. The trim removed 4 bases at V and 5 bases at J, leaving 11 bases unmatched. For sorted subsets, 150 to 200 ng DNA per replicate equaled 30,000 or so T cell genomes. Assay used: immunoSEQ multiplex PCR; TCRdb lists only in-frame clones, some missing. The table records about 2 million clones, roughly 95% of them present only once. CD45RA+ naive and CD45RA-negative memory subsets were separated from CD4+ cells.

The sequenced sample was naive CD4+ T cells sorted from blood. This sample's subset: CD45RA+ positively selected. The genes are TRBV5-4 and TRBJ2-1; 8 bases line up with TRBD2. The source of this sequence is a man between 18 and 35 years old in good health. CDR3 nucleotide sequence: TGTGCCAGCAGCACCTTAGCGGGGCCCCGGAACAATGAGCAGTTCTTC. This codes for CASSTLAGPRNNEQFF.